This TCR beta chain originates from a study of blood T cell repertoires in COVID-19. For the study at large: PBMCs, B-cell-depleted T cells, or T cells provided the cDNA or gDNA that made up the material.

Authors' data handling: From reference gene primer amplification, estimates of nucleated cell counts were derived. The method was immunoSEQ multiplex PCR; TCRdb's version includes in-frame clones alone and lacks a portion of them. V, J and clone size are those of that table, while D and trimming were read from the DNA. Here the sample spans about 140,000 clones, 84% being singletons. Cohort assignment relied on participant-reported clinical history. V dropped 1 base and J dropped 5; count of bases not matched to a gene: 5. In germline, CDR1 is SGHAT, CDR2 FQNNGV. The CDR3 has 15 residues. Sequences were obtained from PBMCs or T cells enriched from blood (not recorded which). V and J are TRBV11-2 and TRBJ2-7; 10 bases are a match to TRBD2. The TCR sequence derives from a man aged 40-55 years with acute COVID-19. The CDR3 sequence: CASSLVLAGKDEQYF. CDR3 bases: TGTGCCAGCAGCTTAGTACTAGCGGGAAAGGACGAGCAGTACTTC.